These 3 T cell receptor beta chains originate from one sample sequenced in a study of response to subunit inactivated influenza vaccine. TCRdb independently ran MiXCR on the RT-PCR reads; one entry per CDR3 protein. The sample consists of 450,000 to 550,000 distinct CDR3 sequences, over 25% of them appearing once. Sequenced here: CD4+ T cells sorted from PBMCs, sampled about 5 days after vaccination. Every receptor here comes from a man aged 50 to 60 who received an inactivated influenza vaccine.

The table lists this clonotype with a few counts. The J gene is TRBJ1-4, the V gene TRBV29-1; D is uncertain. The CDR3 consists of 13 residues. V was clipped by 3 bases and J by 7 bases, with 12 bases between them. Germline assignment: CDR1 SQVTM and CDR2 ANQGSEA. The CDR3 sequence is CSVEPGGTEKLFF. CDR3 nucleotide sequence: TGCAGCGTTGAGCCGGGCGGAACTGAAAAACTGTTTTTT.

The V call is TRBV28, the J call TRBJ1-6; D possibly corresponds to TRBD1 (5 bases). Germline lookup yields CDR1 MDHEN and CDR2 SYDVKM. V dropped 6 bases and J dropped 1 base, with 13 bases sitting between them. The CDR3 spans 16 residues. Written as DNA, the CDR3 is TGTGCCAGCAGGCCCCCGGCAGGGTCCTATAATTCACCCCTCCACTTT. As protein: CASRPPAGSYNSPLHF.

As for this clonotype: In this CDR3 the conserved last residue, phenylalanine or tryptophan, is missing, so a read error is likely. The chain links TRBV29-1 to TRBJ1-1, with 8 bases aligning to TRBD1. V lost 3 bases to trimming and J lost 2 bases; unmatched junction nucleotides: 5. Germline CDR1 reads SQVTM; CDR2 reads ANQGSEA. This CDR3 spans 14 amino acids. The CDR3 protein is CSVELGQANTEAFL. The CDR3 nucleotides are TGCAGCGTTGAGTTGGGACAGGCTAACACTGAAGCTTTCCTT.